These 9 T cell receptor beta chains share one sample of origin, sequenced in a study of response to subunit inactivated influenza vaccine. TCRdb analysed the RT-PCR reads with MiXCR anew, one entry per CDR3 protein. The sample yields more than 450,000 distinct CDR3 sequences, 12% seen once. The sample in question was PBMCs from blood, obtained on the day of vaccination. These TCRs come from a man aged 50 to 60 who received an inactivated influenza vaccine.

The chain joins TRBV27 to TRBJ2-3; tentatively, D is TRBD2 (5 bases). The V end was cut by 5 bases, the J end by 3 bases, with 15 bases between. The CDR3 is 15 amino acids. Germline values: CDR1 MNHEY, CDR2 SMNVEV (reference sequence). The CDR3 protein is CASSTRVEGTDTQYF. CDR3 DNA: TGTGCCAGCAGTACTAGAGTGGAAGGTACAGATACGCAGTATTTT.

In this sample, this clonotype turned up many times. CDR3 in amino acids: CASSLQGVNEQFF. In DNA, the CDR3 is TGCGCCAGCAGCTTACAGGGCGTCAATGAGCAGTTCTTC. The chain joins TRBV5-1 to TRBJ2-1; tentatively, D is TRBD1 (6 bases). Germline V gene lookup returns CDR1 SGHRS and CDR2 YFSETQ. Trimming cost V 2 bases and J 6 bases, with 9 bases left between them. The CDR3 length is 13 residues.

The chain links TRBV5-6 to TRBJ2-1; no reliable D call. CDR1 is SGHDT and CDR2 is YYEEEE in the germline V gene. The CDR3 loop spans 11 amino acids. Trimming removed 4 bases from V and 5 bases from J, with 4 bases in between. CDR3 residues: CASSVHNEQFF. The DNA of the CDR3 is TGTGCCAGCAGCGTCCACAATGAGCAGTTCTTC.

This clonotype was seen many times. V gene TRBV3-1 combines with J gene TRBJ2-3; D unresolved. From germline, CDR1 is LGHDT and CDR2 YNNKEL (reference sequence). The CDR3 is 13 amino acids. V was shortened by 1 base and J by 5 bases, with 7 bases between the two germline ends. Written as DNA, the CDR3 is TGTGCCAGCAGCCAAGGTCGCGGAGATACGCAGTATTTT. Translating gives CASSQGRGDTQYF.

The J gene is TRBJ2-7, the V gene TRBV6-2 or TRBV6-3; the D is unclear. The CDR3 loop spans 14 amino acids. V was cut by 2 bases and J by 4 bases, with 12 bases left in between. The germline V gene encodes CDR1 MNHEY and CDR2 SVGEGT. For the CDR3, the DNA is TGTGCCAGCAGTTACCTGGGTCCGATTTACGAGCAGTACTTC. Protein product: CASSYLGPIYEQYF.

The chain combines TRBV4-2 with TRBJ2-7, with 8 bases aligning to TRBD2. Germline CDR1 and CDR2: LGHNA and YNFKEQ. The CDR3 loop spans 15 amino acids. Unmatched junction bases numbered 5, after V lost 1 base and J lost 3 bases. CDR3 coding DNA: TGTGCCAGCAGCCAAGGCGGGGGGACTAGCTACGAGCAGTACTTC. It translates to CASSQGGGTSYEQYF.

The table lists this clonotype with a few counts. V and J are TRBV4-1 and TRBJ2-1; no firm D call. Germline CDR1 and CDR2: MGHRA and YSYEKL. V lost 0 bases, J lost 6 bases, and 6 bases lay in between. The CDR3 totals 13 residues. The CDR3 loop is CASSQDFLNEQFF. The CDR3 DNA reads TGCGCCAGCAGCCAAGACTTCCTCAATGAGCAGTTCTTC.

The rearrangement uses TRBV7-8 and TRBJ2-7, with 10 bases aligning to TRBD1. There are 16 residues in the CDR3. The V gene end was trimmed by 5 bases and the J gene end by 5 bases; junction bases not matched to a gene: 12. Looked up from germline, CDR1 is SGHVS and CDR2 is FQNEAQ. CDR3 nucleotide sequence: TGTGCCAGCAGCCGACTGCTCCGGGACAGGGGCCACGAGCAGTACTTC. Translating it yields CASSRLLRDRGHEQYF.

This clonotype was observed once. This sequence joins TRBV6-1 and TRBJ2-1; D possibly corresponds to TRBD2 (6 bases). V was trimmed by 6 bases and J by 6 bases, leaving 18 bases between them. Germline V lookup: CDR1 MNHNS, CDR2 SASEGT. The CDR3 is made up of 15 amino acids. CDR3 bases: TGTGCCAGCAGCAAAGGGCCGGGAGCAGGCAATGAGCAGTTCTTC. Protein sequence: CASSKGPGAGNEQFF.